These 5 T cell receptor beta chains came from one sample sequenced in a study of cytomegalovirus exposure and HLA in healthy donors. PCR used 60 Vbeta primers and 13 Jbeta primers. Clones were sequenced by immunoSEQ multiplex PCR, and TCRdb holds only the in-frame ones, with some missing. The sample has over 110,000 clones, under 80% seen once. The specimen was PBMCs. The receptors shown here come from a woman aged 45-59 years in good health and CMV-seropositive.

This clone was counted a single time. The rearrangement links TRBV6-5 to TRBJ2-5, with D possibly being TRBD1 (6 bases). CDR3 size: 14 residues. Trimming left V 6 bases short and J 0 bases short, with 11 bases between. Germline V gene data show CDR1 as MNHEY and CDR2 as SVGAGI. The CDR3 DNA reads TGTGCCAGCAGCCCACGGGACAACCAAGAGACCCAGTACTTC. Its protein product is CASSPRDNQETQYF.

The chain has TRBV9 and TRBJ1-6; D might be TRBD1 (6 bases). The CDR3 runs 15 residues. Trimming removed 4 bases from V and 7 bases from J, with 15 bases in between. Germline values: CDR1 SGDLS, CDR2 YYNGEE. In DNA form, the CDR3 reads TGTGCCAGCAGCTGGGGGCGGTTCGAGAATTCACCCCTCCACTTT. It encodes CASSWGRFENSPLHF.

The chain recombines TRBV5-5 with TRBJ2-5; a weak D match, TRBD2 (6 bases). Germline V lookup: CDR1 SGHKS, CDR2 YYEKEE (reference sequence). There are 14 residues in the CDR3. The V end lost 3 bases, the J end lost 5 bases, and 14 bases lay between the germline ends. The chain's CDR3 is CASSSMAGRETQYF. The CDR3 DNA reads TGTGCCAGCAGCTCTATGGCGGGGCGGGAGACCCAGTACTTC.

This chain joins TRBV9 and TRBJ1-4; TRBD1 matches at 9 bases. The V and J ends lost 0 bases and 4 bases, in that order; junction bases with no gene match: 7. Germline V CDR1 and CDR2: SGDLS, YYNGEE. The CDR3 has 17 residues. CDR3 nucleotide sequence: TGTGCCAGCAGCGTAGAACAGGGGGCTTCCGGTAATGAAAAACTGTTTTTT. Protein sequence: CASSVEQGASGNEKLFF.

This chain connects TRBV28 to TRBJ2-5; 10 nucleotides line up with TRBD2. J was trimmed by 2 bases and V by 8 bases; bases with no gene match: 8. Germline V gives CDR1 MDHEN, CDR2 SYDVKM. The CDR3 length is 15 residues. CDR3 sequence: CASLPGTSAQETQYF. The CDR3, as DNA: TGTGCCAGCCTTCCTGGGACTAGCGCTCAAGAGACCCAGTACTTC.